This is a list of T cell receptor beta chains from one sample in a study of T cell responses to AZD1222 COVID-19 vaccine. Generated by immunoSEQ multiplex PCR, the TCRdb table keeps only in-frame clones and is missing some. In the table there are roughly 98,000 clones, more than 80% of which are singletons. The material sequenced was peripheral blood, taken on day 0 of AZD1222 vaccination. The receptors were gathered from an adult in good health. Each CDR3 is given with its conserved first and last residue. D genes are given only for firm matches. Clone size is stated in some rows and not others, as once, few, many or a class when expanded.

CDR3aa | CDR3nt | abundance | d_gene | j_gene | v_gene | len
CASSLKGADTEAFF | TGTGCCAGCAGCTTAAAGGGGGCGGATACTGAAGCTTTCTTT | once | TRBD1 | TRBJ1-1 | TRBV11-2 | 14
CASSFSVDTQYF | TGTGCCAGCAGTTTTTCAGTAGATACGCAGTATTTT | NA | NA | TRBJ2-3 | TRBV12-3/TRBV12-4 | 12
CASSLGGGVNQPQHF | TGTGCCAGCAGCTTAGGTGGGGGTGTAAATCAGCCCCAGCATTTT | NA | NA | TRBJ1-5 | TRBV7-9 | 15
CSVGWQEDTEAFF | TGCAGCGTTGGTTGGCAGGAAGACACTGAAGCTTTCTTT | NA | NA | TRBJ1-1 | TRBV29-1 | 13
CSAGAGGATEAFF | TGCAGCGCCGGAGCAGGGGGGGCGACTGAAGCTTTCTTT | NA | TRBD1 | TRBJ1-1 | TRBV29-1 | 13
CASSLAGAATGELFF | TGCGCCAGCAGCTTGGCTGGGGCGGCCACCGGGGAGCTGTTTTTT | NA | NA | TRBJ2-2 | TRBV5-1 | 15
CASSYEARDEKLFF | TGTGCCAGCAGTTACGAAGCAAGGGATGAAAAACTGTTTTTT | NA | NA | TRBJ1-4 | TRBV6-6 | 14
CASSQSRSGTDYGYTF | TGCGCCAGCAGCCAATCAAGGTCCGGGACAGACTATGGCTACACCTTC | NA | TRBD1 | TRBJ1-2 | TRBV4-1 | 16
CASSSSVFRGEAFF | TGTGCCAGTAGTTCCTCAGTCTTTCGGGGGGAAGCTTTCTTT | NA | NA | TRBJ1-1 | TRBV19 | 14
CASSFGRTTNYGYTF | TGTGCCAGCAGCTTTGGCAGGACTACTAACTATGGCTACACCTTC | NA | NA | TRBJ1-2 | TRBV5-8 | 15
CASSERGYTF | TGTGCCAGCAGTGAAAGAGGCTACACCTTC | NA | NA | TRBJ1-2 | TRBV2 | 10
CASSLSQPSTQYF | TGTGCCAGCAGTTTATCGCAGCCCAGTACGCAGTATTTT | NA | NA | TRBJ2-3 | TRBV27 | 13